This T cell receptor (beta chain) was identified in a study of beta chain features in type 1 diabetes. Of the isolated RNA, all was reverse transcribed, and so the sequenced material was expressed TCRB transcripts. Using immunoSEQ multiplex PCR, the repertoire was profiled, and TCRdb retains in-frame clones only, with some absent. Of about 650,000 clones listed, around 12% are singletons. Trimming cost V 1 base and J 3 bases, with 10 bases left between them. Germline values: CDR1 SEHNR, CDR2 FQNEAQ (reference sequence). This CDR3 comprises 14 residues. As concerns this clone: The antigen is not known.

Findings and caveats of the study: All four CD4+ subsets from Type 1 diabetes patients carried moderately but significantly shorter TCRB CDR3s.

Material: naive CD4+ T cells from blood. The sequence derives from a man aged 25 to 40 with type 1 diabetes. V gene TRBV7-9 combines with J gene TRBJ2-7; D gene uncertain. The CDR3 bases are TGTGCCAGCAGCTTAGGGATGGCCTTCTACGAGCAGTACTTC. Translating gives CASSLGMAFYEQYF.